Shown below are 21 T cell receptor beta chains from a single sample sequenced in a study of Graves' ophthalmopathy and Graves' hyperthyroidism. From RNA, the CDR3 regions of TCR beta chains were amplified and sequenced. Second-round multiplex PCR came after a first-round RT-PCR that employed HTBI primers. One entry per CDR3 protein results from TCRdb running MiXCR on the multiplex PCR reads. This sample has a few hundred thousand distinct CDR3 sequences, with under 40% found just once. Sequencing input: peripheral blood or thyroid tissue (not recorded which). The source of these receptors is an adult man with Graves' hyperthyroidism.

The genes are TRBV27 and TRBJ1-5; unclear D gene. V lost 5 bases, J lost 7 bases, and 15 bases lay in between. Germline CDR1 is MNHEY and CDR2 is SMNVEV (reference sequence). CDR3 size: 14 residues. CDR3 nucleotides: TGTGCCAGCAGTCCCTCCGATTTCAGGCAGCCCCAGCATTTT. It is translated as CASSPSDFRQPQHF.

This clonotype was picked up many times. The J gene is TRBJ2-5, the V gene TRBV11-2; 9 positions agree with TRBD2. Germline V gene data show CDR1 as SGHAT and CDR2 as FQNNGV. This CDR3 has 16 residues. J gave up 1 base and V 1 base, and 4 bases lay outside the gene matches. The CDR3 sequence: CASSLGSGGSQETQYF. The CDR3 DNA follows: TGTGCCAGCAGCTTAGGAAGCGGGGGGAGCCAAGAGACCCAGTACTTC.

The chain joins TRBV7-9 to TRBJ2-2; D may be TRBD1 (6 bases). The CDR3 loop spans 14 amino acids. V shed 5 bases and J shed 8 bases, with 15 bases lying between them. Germline V gene lookup returns CDR1 SEHNR and CDR2 FQNEAQ (reference sequence). This CDR3 reads CASSPPTGFGELFF. The CDR3, as DNA: TGTGCCAGCAGCCCTCCGACAGGCTTTGGGGAGCTGTTTTTT.

V is TRBV24-1 and J is TRBJ2-3; unclear D gene. Between the trimmed V and J ends, which lost 3 bases and 2 bases, there was a span of 20 bases. The CDR3 has 18 residues. The germline CDR1 and CDR2 sequences are KGHDR and SFDVKD. The CDR3 spells CATSDLQPRNHYTDTQYF. In nucleotides, the CDR3 is TGTGCCACCAGTGATCTCCAGCCCAGAAATCACTACACAGATACGCAGTATTTT.

In this sample, this clonotype turned up many times. The chain has TRBV4-1 and TRBJ2-7; D is undetermined. There are 14 residues in the CDR3. The germline CDR1 and CDR2 sequences are MGHRA and YSYEKL. Trimming removed 0 bases from V and 4 bases from J, with 10 bases in between. CDR3 bases: TGCGCCAGCAGCCAAGAGGTCAGGTATTACGAGCAGTACTTC. Amino acids: CASSQEVRYYEQYF.

The sample holds many counts of this clonotype. CDR3 nucleotides: TGTGCCAGTAGTATGGGACAGCTCTCTGGAAACACCATATATTTT. Its protein product is CASSMGQLSGNTIYF. The J gene is TRBJ1-3, the V gene TRBV19; 7 bases line up with TRBD1. The J segment lost 0 bases and the V segment lost 3 bases, leaving 2 bases of the junction unmatched. CDR1 is LNHDA and CDR2 is SQIVND in the germline V gene (reference sequence). The CDR3 has 15 amino acids.

This chain joins TRBV25-1 and TRBJ2-2, with 12 bases matching TRBD2. V lost 5 bases to trimming and J lost 2 bases; unmatched junction nucleotides: 12. CDR3 length equals 19 residues. Germline assignment: CDR1 MGHDK and CDR2 SYGVNS. CDR3 bases: TGTGCCAGCAGTTATTACGTATTAGGACTAGCGGGAAACACCGGGGAGCTGTTTTTT. This codes for CASSYYVLGLAGNTGELFF. Supplemented by reference TRBV25-1 and TRBJ2-2, the full variable domain reads EADIYQTPRYLVIGTGKKITLECSQTMGHDKMYWYQQDPGMELHLIHYSYGVNSTEKGDLSSESTVSRIRTEHFPLTLESARPSHTSQYLCASSYYVLGLAGNTGELFFGEGSRLTVL.

This clonotype was observed a handful of times. The chain combines TRBV7-9 with TRBJ2-7, with TRBD1 identical over 8 bases. The germline V gene has CDR1 SEHNR and CDR2 FQNEAQ (reference sequence). With 0 bases clipped from V and 0 bases from J, the junction kept 16 bases outside the gene matches. CDR3 length: 20 amino acids. The CDR3 sequence: CASSLAIPRGPPVSSYEQYF. As DNA, the CDR3 is TGTGCCAGCAGCTTAGCTATACCCAGGGGGCCTCCGGTGAGCTCCTACGAGCAGTACTTC.

At least ten counts were recorded for this clonotype. This chain links TRBV10-3 with TRBJ2-3, with TRBD1 identical over 9 bases. V lost 7 bases, J lost 4 bases, and 12 bases stayed unmatched. This CDR3 has 16 amino acids. Germline CDR1 is ENHRY and CDR2 is SYGVKD. CDR3 nucleotide sequence: TGTGCCATCACCGGGAACAGGGGGCGAGAGGCAGATACGCAGTATTTT. Its protein product is CAITGNRGREADTQYF.

With regard to this clonotype: A junction boundary mismatches the germline segment, possibly from a read error. The chain links TRBV2 to TRBJ2-6, with 7 nucleotides matching TRBD1. CDR3 length equals 20 residues. The germline CDR1 and CDR2 sequences are SNHLY and FYNNEI. This chain's CDR3 is CASSEQQTGASHSGANVLTF. The CDR3, as DNA: TGTGCCAGCAGTGAACAACAAACAGGGGCTTCCCATTCTGGGGCCAACGTCTTGACTTTC.

The chain links TRBV2 to TRBJ2-5; unclear D gene. Germline V lookup: CDR1 SNHLY, CDR2 FYNNEI. The CDR3 sequence is 16 residues long. The V gene lost 2 bases and the J gene lost 5 bases, with 18 bases spanning the gap. For the CDR3, the DNA is TGTGCCAGCAGTGAATTCGAGGAAAAGGCCAATGAGACCCAGTACTTC. This sequence encodes CASSEFEEKANETQYF.

The table lists this clonotype with a few counts. This chain connects TRBV7-9 to TRBJ2-7; D not certain. This CDR3 is built from 13 residues. Trimming left V 5 bases short and J 2 bases short, with 10 bases between. Germline loops: CDR1 SEHNR, CDR2 FQNEAQ (reference sequence). CDR3 amino acids: CASSHSAAYEQYF. CDR3 coding DNA: TGTGCCAGCAGCCACTCCGCCGCCTACGAGCAGTACTTC.

This clonotype was recorded many times. The V call is TRBV10-2, the J call TRBJ1-4; possible D gene TRBD1, 6 bases. In germline, CDR1 is WSHSY, CDR2 SAAADI. Trimming left V 2 bases short and J 8 bases short, with 9 bases between. The CDR3 is 13 residues long. Here the CDR3 DNA reads TGCGCCAGCAGTGAGCACAGGGAGGAAAAACTGTTTTTT. It codes for CASSEHREEKLFF.

There are many counts of this clonotype. This chain connects TRBV7-2 to TRBJ2-2, with D unresolved. Germline CDR1 reads SGHTA; CDR2 reads FQGNSA. CDR3 length equals 12 residues. V lost 3 bases and J lost 3, with 2 bases in between. The CDR3 region is CASSFDTGELFF. The CDR3 bases are TGTGCCAGCAGCTTCGACACCGGGGAGCTGTTTTTT.

This clonotype was recorded a few times. The V and J genes are TRBV19 and TRBJ2-6; no clear D. V shed 4 bases and J shed 1 base, with 8 bases lying between them. Germline CDR1 and CDR2: LNHDA and SQIVND (reference sequence). There are 15 residues in the CDR3. The CDR3 DNA reads as TGTGCCAGTAGTAACCCCCTATCTGGGGCCAACGTCCTGACTTTC. It is translated as CASSNPLSGANVLTF.

This clonotype was seen a handful of times. The rearrangement joins TRBV10-1 to TRBJ1-1, with D hard to call. The V end was cut by 0 bases, the J end by 1 base, with 12 bases between. There are 16 residues in the CDR3. Per germline, CDR1 WNHNN and CDR2 SYGVQD (reference sequence). The CDR3, as DNA: TGCGCCAGCAGTGAGTCGGGAAATTTAAGGAACACTGAAGCTTTCTTT. Its protein product is CASSESGNLRNTEAFF.

The chain carries TRBV29-1 and TRBJ1-3; D is unresolved. Germline V gives CDR1 SQVTM, CDR2 ANQGSEA. CDR3 size: 12 residues. Trimming left V 1 base short and J 2 bases short, with 3 bases between. The CDR3 sequence: CSVEGPGNTIYF. CDR3 bases: TGCAGCGTTGAAGGGCCTGGAAACACCATATATTTT.

This clonotype was recorded at least ten times. V and J are TRBV5-4 and TRBJ2-2, with D perhaps matching TRBD1 (6 bases). Germline loops: CDR1 SGHNT, CDR2 YYREEE (reference sequence). V lost 2 bases to trimming and J lost 2 bases, with 10 bases between them. The CDR3 has 15 residues. The CDR3, as DNA: TGTGCCAGCAGCTTTGGGGGCCCCAACACCGGGGAGCTGTTTTTT. Its protein product is CASSFGGPNTGELFF.

In its sample, this clonotype was seen many times. This CDR3 reads CASSIVPGGGTEAFF. The CDR3, as DNA: TGTGCCAGTAGTATAGTTCCGGGAGGTGGCACTGAAGCTTTCTTT. J is TRBJ1-1 and V is TRBV19; D gene ambiguous. V dropped 1 base and J dropped 4 bases, with 13 bases sitting between them. The CDR3 consists of 15 residues. Germline CDR1 and CDR2: LNHDA and SQIVND (reference sequence).

The chain combines TRBV15 with TRBJ2-5, with D possibly called TRBD1 or TRBD2 (5 bases each). Germline CDR1 reads LNHNV; CDR2 reads YYDKDF (reference sequence). V was cut by 6 bases and J by 1 base, with 15 bases left in between. The CDR3 contains 15 residues. This CDR3 is CATRVGLQGQETQYF. The CDR3 DNA reads TGTGCCACCAGAGTAGGACTGCAGGGCCAAGAGACCCAGTACTTC.

The rearrangement joins TRBV5-4 to TRBJ1-5; D is undetermined. The CDR3 loop spans 13 amino acids. In germline, CDR1 is SGHNT, CDR2 YYREEE (reference sequence). V lost 10 bases, J lost 3 bases, and 14 bases lay in between. In nucleotides, the CDR3 is TGTGCCTGGAGTGAACAGAACAATCAGCCCCAGCATTTT. Its protein is CAWSEQNNQPQHF.